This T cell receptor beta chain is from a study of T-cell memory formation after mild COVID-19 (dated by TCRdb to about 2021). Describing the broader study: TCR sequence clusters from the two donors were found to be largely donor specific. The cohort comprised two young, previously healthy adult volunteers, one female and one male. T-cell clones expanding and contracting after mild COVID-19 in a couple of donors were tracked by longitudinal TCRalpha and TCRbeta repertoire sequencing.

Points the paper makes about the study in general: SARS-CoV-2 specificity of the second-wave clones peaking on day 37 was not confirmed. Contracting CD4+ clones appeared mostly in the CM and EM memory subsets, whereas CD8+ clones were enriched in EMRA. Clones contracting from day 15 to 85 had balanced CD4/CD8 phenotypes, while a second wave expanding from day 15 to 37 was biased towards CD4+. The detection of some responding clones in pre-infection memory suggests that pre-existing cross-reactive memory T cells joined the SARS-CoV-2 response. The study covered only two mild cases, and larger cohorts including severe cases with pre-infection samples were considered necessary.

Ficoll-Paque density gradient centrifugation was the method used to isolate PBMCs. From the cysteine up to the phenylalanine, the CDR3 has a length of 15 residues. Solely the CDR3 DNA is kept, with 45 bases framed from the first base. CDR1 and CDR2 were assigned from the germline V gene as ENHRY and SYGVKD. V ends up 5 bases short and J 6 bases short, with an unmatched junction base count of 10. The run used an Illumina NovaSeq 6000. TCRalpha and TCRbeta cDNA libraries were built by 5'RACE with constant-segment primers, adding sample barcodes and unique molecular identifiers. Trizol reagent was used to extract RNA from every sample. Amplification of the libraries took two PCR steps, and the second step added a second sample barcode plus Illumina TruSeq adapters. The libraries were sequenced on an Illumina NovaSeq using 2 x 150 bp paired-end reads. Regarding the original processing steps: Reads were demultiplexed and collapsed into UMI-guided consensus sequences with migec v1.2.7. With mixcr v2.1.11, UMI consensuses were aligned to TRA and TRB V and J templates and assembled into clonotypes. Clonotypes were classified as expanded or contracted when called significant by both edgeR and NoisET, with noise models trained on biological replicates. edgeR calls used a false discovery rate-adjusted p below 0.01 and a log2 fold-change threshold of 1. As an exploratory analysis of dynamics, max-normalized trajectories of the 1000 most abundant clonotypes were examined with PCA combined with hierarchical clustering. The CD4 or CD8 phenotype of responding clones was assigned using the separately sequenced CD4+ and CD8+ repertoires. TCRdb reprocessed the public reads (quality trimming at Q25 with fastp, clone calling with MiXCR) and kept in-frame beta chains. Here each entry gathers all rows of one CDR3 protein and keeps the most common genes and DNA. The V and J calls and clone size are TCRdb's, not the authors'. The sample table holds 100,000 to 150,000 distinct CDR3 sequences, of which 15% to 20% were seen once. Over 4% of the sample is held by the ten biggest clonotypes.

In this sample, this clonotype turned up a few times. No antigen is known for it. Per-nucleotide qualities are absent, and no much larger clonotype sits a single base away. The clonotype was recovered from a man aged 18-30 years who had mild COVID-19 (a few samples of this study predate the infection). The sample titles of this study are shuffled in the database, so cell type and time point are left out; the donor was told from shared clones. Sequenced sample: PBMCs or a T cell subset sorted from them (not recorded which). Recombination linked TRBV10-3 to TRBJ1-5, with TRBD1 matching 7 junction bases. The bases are TGTGCCATCAGTCAGAATACAGGGGCAGGTCAGCCCCAGCATTTT. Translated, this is CAISQNTGAGQPQHF.